Presented here are 21 T cell receptor beta chains from one specimen sequenced in a study of CD8+ T cells in alopecia areata. Extraction of RNA preceded its reverse transcription into cDNA, which served as the sequencing template. Produced via immunoSEQ multiplex PCR; TCRdb's table is partial and in-frame only. The sample lists roughly 210,000 clones, approximately 45% occurring once. As for treatment: oral pan-JAK inhibitor, 5-10 mg twice daily. Material: CD4+ T cells sorted from blood, obtained between weeks 36 and 40, from a patient treated with tofacitinib. The receptor set was obtained from a human donor with alopecia areata.

The V gene is TRBV2, the J gene TRBJ2-3; possible D gene TRBD2, 5 bases. CDR1 and CDR2 from the germline V gene are SNHLY and FYNNEI. V gave up 6 bases and J gave up 3 bases, with 10 bases separating them. This CDR3 comprises 13 residues. The CDR3 spells CASRMEATDTQYF. In DNA form, the CDR3 reads TGTGCCAGCAGGATGGAGGCGACAGATACGCAGTATTTT.

V and J are TRBV2 and TRBJ2-7; 8 bases match TRBD1. The germline V gene has CDR1 SNHLY and CDR2 FYNNEI. The CDR3 covers 15 residues. Trimming cost V 6 bases and J 0 bases; bases outside gene matches: 7. CDR3 amino acids: CASSAGQVISYEQYF. CDR3 nucleotides: TGTGCCAGCAGCGCGGGACAGGTTATCTCCTACGAGCAGTACTTC. Drawing the rest from reference TRBV2 and TRBJ2-7, the complete variable domain is EPEVTQTPSHQVTQMGQEVILRCVPISNHLYFYWYRQILGQKVEFLVSFYNNEISEKSEIFDDQFSVERPDGSNFTLKIRSTKLEDSAMYFCASSAGQVISYEQYFGPGTRLTVT.

The rearrangement uses TRBV28 and TRBJ2-5; tentative D call: TRBD2 (6 bases). V shed 6 bases and J shed 4 bases, with 15 bases lying between them. Germline loops: CDR1 MDHEN, CDR2 SYDVKM. The CDR3 has 14 amino acids. CDR3 amino acids: CASSLSGEGETQYF. In DNA, the CDR3 is TGTGCCAGCAGCCTATCGGGGGAAGGAGAGACCCAGTACTTC.

The chain recombines TRBV5-1 with TRBJ2-3; either TRBD1 or TRBD2 may fit D (5 bases each). This CDR3 is 15 amino acids long. V dropped 3 bases and J dropped 0 bases, with 11 bases sitting between them. Looked up from germline, CDR1 is SGHRS and CDR2 is YFSETQ. Written as DNA, the CDR3 is TGCGCCAGCAGCTCGACCGGGACCAGCACAGATACGCAGTATTTT. Protein sequence: CASSSTGTSTDTQYF.

The sample holds a few counts of this clone. The chain is built from TRBV27 and TRBJ2-4; D gene uncertain. In germline, CDR1 is MNHEY, CDR2 SMNVEV (reference sequence). The V gene lost 5 bases and the J gene lost 0 bases, with 11 bases spanning the gap. The CDR3 length is 15 residues. In DNA form, the CDR3 reads TGTGCCAGCAGTCCCGGACCACTAGCCAAAAACATTCAGTACTTC. This sequence encodes CASSPGPLAKNIQYF.

This clone occurred many times. The rearrangement joins TRBV4-1 to TRBJ1-1; possible D gene TRBD1, 5 bases. V lost 6 bases and J lost 0, with 11 bases in between. Germline V gives CDR1 MGHRA, CDR2 YSYEKL. The CDR3 is made up of 14 amino acids. This CDR3 is CASRGRTVNTEAFF. The CDR3 nucleotides are TGCGCCAGCAGGGGACGGACCGTGAACACTGAAGCTTTCTTT.

This clone has a single count. The genes are TRBV7-9 and TRBJ1-2; D is undetermined. CDR1 SEHNR and CDR2 FQNEAQ come from the germline V gene (reference sequence). Between the trimmed V and J ends, which lost 2 bases and 0 bases, there was a span of 19 bases. CDR3 length: 18 residues. For the CDR3, the DNA is TGTGCCAGCAGCTTATTGGCAGCCTCACAACCAGCTAACTATGGCTACACCTTC. It codes for CASSLLAASQPANYGYTF.

The gene calls are TRBV25-1 and TRBJ2-1, with D hard to call. CDR1 and CDR2 (germline): MGHDK, SYGVNS. This CDR3 is built from 15 residues. The V end was cut by 5 bases, the J end by 0 bases, with 11 bases between. In nucleotides, the CDR3 is TGTGCCAGCAGTTATGATACGAGCTCCTACAATGAGCAGTTCTTC. Translated: CASSYDTSSYNEQFF.

To note about this clone: Within the sample, other DNA sequences also encode this same CDR3. The chain joins TRBV11-2 to TRBJ2-7; D unresolved. Trimming cost V 5 bases and J 3 bases, with 5 bases left between them. CDR3 size: 11 residues. Germline lookup yields CDR1 SGHAT and CDR2 FQNNGV. CDR3 protein: CASSPYYEQYF. Here the CDR3 DNA reads TGTGCCAGCAGCCCCTACTACGAGCAGTACTTC. Full variable domain (remainder filled in from reference TRBV11-2 and TRBJ2-7): EAGVAQSPRYKIIEKRQSVAFWCNPISGHATLYWYQQILGQGPKLLIQFQNNGVVDDSQLPKDRFSAERLKGVDSTLKIQPAKLEDSAVYLCASSPYYEQYFGPGTRLTVT.

This clone was observed a handful of times. The chain uses TRBV7-2 and TRBJ2-7, with 11 bases lining up with TRBD1. CDR3 length equals 15 residues. The V and J ends lost 4 bases and 11 bases, in that order; junction bases with no gene match: 13. The germline CDR1 and CDR2 sequences are SGHTA and FQGNSA. This chain's CDR3 is CASSSSLDRGHGEYF. For the CDR3, the DNA is TGTGCCAGCAGCTCCTCCCTGGACAGGGGGCATGGCGAGTACTTC. Together with reference TRBV7-2 and TRBJ2-7, the CDR3 gives the full variable domain: GAGVSQSPSNKVTEKGKDVELRCDPISGHTALYWYRQSLGQGLEFLIYFQGNSAPDKSGLPSDRFSAERTGGSVSTLTIQRTQQEDSAVYLCASSSSLDRGHGEYFGPGTRLTVT.

This sequence joins TRBV7-8 and TRBJ2-7; D remains ambiguous. Trimming pared 7 bases from V and 5 bases from J, leaving 15 bases between. The CDR3 consists of 13 residues. The germline V gene encodes CDR1 SGHVS and CDR2 FQNEAQ. CDR3 region: CASTQVILDEQYF. The CDR3 nucleotides are TGTGCCAGCACCCAAGTCATCCTAGACGAGCAGTACTTC.

The rearrangement joins TRBV6-1 to TRBJ2-1; 15 bases are a match to TRBD2. With V trimmed by 2 bases and J by 10 bases, 12 bases remained unmatched. This CDR3 is 18 amino acids long. Germline values: CDR1 MNHNS, CDR2 SASEGT. The CDR3 spells CASSETRTSGRAWLEQFF. The CDR3 coding sequence is TGTGCCAGCAGTGAAACTCGGACTAGCGGGAGGGCCTGGTTGGAGCAGTTCTTC.

A few counts support this clone. This chain connects TRBV29-1 to TRBJ2-1; a possible D gene is TRBD1 (6 bases). This CDR3 is 12 amino acids long. V was trimmed by 7 bases and J by 7 bases, leaving 14 bases between them. The germline V gene encodes CDR1 SQVTM and CDR2 ANQGSEA. CDR3 DNA sequence: TGCAGCGCCATACCCGGACAGAATGAGCAGTTCTTC. It is translated as CSAIPGQNEQFF.

This clone was picked up a small number of times. This sequence joins TRBV4-3 and TRBJ2-1, with D possibly TRBD2 on 5 matching bases. V dropped 4 bases and J dropped 9 bases, with 19 bases sitting between them. The CDR3 totals 15 residues. Germline loops: CDR1 LGHNA, CDR2 YSLEER. CDR3 loop: CASSPGSGWSTEQFF. CDR3 sequence (DNA): TGCGCCAGCAGCCCGGGGAGCGGCTGGTCAACTGAGCAGTTCTTC.

The V gene is TRBV30, the J gene TRBJ2-7; D remains ambiguous. The V and J ends lost 1 base and 6 bases respectively, with 7 bases between them. CDR3 length: 11 residues. The germline V gene has CDR1 GTSNPN and CDR2 SVGIG (reference sequence). CDR3 bases: TGTGCCTGGAGTGCTGTGGGCGAGCAGTACTTC. Amino acid sequence: CAWSAVGEQYF.

This clone appeared once. The chain carries TRBV4-2 and TRBJ2-7; TRBD2 matches 8 bases. The trim removed 2 bases at V and 4 bases at J, leaving 7 bases unmatched. This CDR3 has 15 amino acids. From germline, CDR1 is LGHNA and CDR2 YNFKEQ. The CDR3 sequence is CASSQQGLVTYEQYF. The CDR3 DNA follows: TGTGCCAGCAGCCAACAGGGACTAGTTACTTACGAGCAGTACTTC.

This clone was seen only a few times. This sequence joins TRBV9 and TRBJ1-1; D ambiguous. Trimming stripped 3 bases from V and 7 bases from J, with 7 bases between. The CDR3 sequence is 11 residues long. Per the germline V gene, CDR1 is SGDLS and CDR2 is YYNGEE. CDR3 coding DNA: TGTGCCAGCAGCGGAAACCGTGAAGCTTTCTTT. Residues: CASSGNREAFF.

This clone was picked up a small number of times. The rearrangement links TRBV6-6 to TRBJ2-2; D is perhaps TRBD1 or TRBD2 (5 bases each). V was trimmed by 7 bases and J by 10 bases, leaving 22 bases between them. CDR1 is MNHNY, CDR2 SVGAGI, per germline (reference sequence). The CDR3 spans 15 residues. CDR3 in amino acids: CASNPGRSDREELFF. The CDR3 region has the DNA TGTGCCAGCAACCCGGGACGAAGCGATCGGGAGGAGCTGTTTTTT.

This clone came up a few times. This sequence joins TRBV6-1 and TRBJ2-6, with a possible D match to TRBD2 (5 bases). Germline loops: CDR1 MNHNS, CDR2 SASEGT. There are 18 residues in the CDR3. The V gene lost 0 bases and the J gene lost 2 bases, with 14 bases spanning the gap. The chain's CDR3 is CASSEALGSGTGANVLTF. The CDR3 nucleotides are TGTGCCAGCAGTGAAGCGCTGGGGAGCGGCACTGGGGCCAACGTCCTGACTTTC.

V usage is TRBV5-6 and J usage is TRBJ2-2, with TRBD1 matching 7 bases. Germline CDR1 and CDR2: SGHDT and YYEEEE. Trimming at V came to 1 base and at J to 4 bases, leaving 7 bases not matched to a gene. The CDR3 runs to 16 residues. CDR3 residues: CASSLRRAGGTGELFF. CDR3 coding DNA: TGTGCCAGCAGCTTGCGTAGGGCAGGGGGCACCGGGGAGCTGTTTTTT.

The chain links TRBV7-2 to TRBJ2-6; 10 bases match TRBD2. There are 17 residues in the CDR3. The germline V gene encodes CDR1 SGHTA and CDR2 FQGNSA. The V and J ends lost 4 bases and 4 bases, in that order; junction bases with no gene match: 7. This CDR3 reads CASSYGLAAGGANVLTF. For the CDR3, the DNA is TGTGCCAGCAGCTACGGACTAGCGGCGGGCGGGGCCAACGTCCTGACTTTC.